These 24 T cell receptor beta chains were sequenced from one sample in a study of T cell responses to AZD1222 COVID-19 vaccine. This table comes from immunoSEQ multiplex PCR, and its TCRdb copy is limited to in-frame clones, with some not included. The sample has around 140,000 clones; around nine tenths are singletons. Sample: peripheral blood, taken 28 days after the second AZD1222 dose. The receptors stem from an adult who received the AZD1222 COVID-19 vaccine.

The V and J genes are TRBV4-2 and TRBJ1-3, with a tentative D call TRBD1 (6 bases). V lost 1 base to trimming and J lost 0 bases, with 10 bases between them. The CDR3 is made up of 16 amino acids. CDR1 and CDR2 from the germline V gene are LGHNA and YNFKEQ. The CDR3 here is CASSQGTGSSGNTIYF. CDR3 DNA sequence: TGTGCCAGCAGCCAAGGAACAGGGAGCTCTGGAAACACCATATATTTT.

The CDR3 DNA reads as TGCAGCGTTGAAGCGGCGGGGCGGAACACTGAAGCTTTCTTT. Translation gives CSVEAAGRNTEAFF. The rearrangement uses TRBV29-1 and TRBJ1-1; the D gene is possibly TRBD1 (5 bases). The CDR3 spans 14 residues. Germline V gene data show CDR1 as SQVTM and CDR2 as ANQGSEA. The V gene lost 1 base and the J gene lost 1 base, with 10 bases spanning the gap.

The chain combines TRBV4-1 with TRBJ1-5; 7 bases fit TRBD1. Germline lookup yields CDR1 MGHRA and CDR2 YSYEKL. The CDR3 totals 16 residues. J gave up 6 bases and V 0 bases, and 8 bases lay outside the gene matches. CDR3 DNA sequence: TGCGCCAGCAGCCAAGATCTGGACAGGACGCGTCAGCCCCAGCATTTT. Residues: CASSQDLDRTRQPQHF.

This clone was observed a few times. The rearrangement links TRBV13 to TRBJ1-2; 10 bases are a match to TRBD1. In germline, CDR1 is PRHDT, CDR2 FYEKMQ (reference sequence). Losses at the gene ends were 5 bases for V and 4 bases for J; bases not matched to a gene: 7. This CDR3 region has 15 residues. DNA for the CDR3: TGTGCCAGCAGCACCTGGACAGGGGGAGGCTATGGCTACACCTTC. This gives the protein CASSTWTGGGYGYTF. Variable domain in full (rest from reference TRBV13 and TRBJ1-2): AAGVIQSPRHLIKEKRETATLKCYPIPRHDTVYWYQQGPGQDPQFLISFYEKMQSDKGSIPDRFSAQQFSDYHSELNMSSLELGDSALYFCASSTWTGGGYGYTFGSGTRLTVV.

V gene TRBV9 combines with J gene TRBJ1-5, with D hard to call. Germline V gene sequence: CDR1 SGDLS, CDR2 YYNGEE. The CDR3 contains 14 residues. V gave up 0 bases and J gave up 7 bases, with 11 bases separating them. The CDR3 spells CASSVGGINQPQHF. The DNA for the CDR3 is TGTGCCAGCAGCGTAGGGGGTATAAACCAGCCCCAGCATTTT.

This chain connects TRBV6-5 to TRBJ1-1, with TRBD1 identical over 7 bases. Germline V lookup: CDR1 MNHEY, CDR2 SVGAGI. The CDR3 consists of 15 residues. Trimming removed 10 bases from V and 6 bases from J; junction bases left unmatched: 17. The chain's CDR3 is CATHGLGTVGPEAFF. CDR3 coding DNA: TGTGCCACCCATGGACTCGGGACAGTCGGGCCTGAAGCTTTCTTT.

The genes are TRBV30 and TRBJ2-7; 7 positions agree with TRBD1. The CDR3 length is 13 residues. V was pared by 5 bases and J by 2 bases, with 6 bases of the junction left unmatched. The germline gives CDR1 GTSNPN, CDR2 SVGIG (reference sequence). The CDR3, as DNA: TGTGCCTGGGCGACAGGGATACCCTACGAGCAGTACTTC. It yields the protein CAWATGIPYEQYF.

The chain uses TRBV25-1 and TRBJ1-1; tentative D call: TRBD1 (5 bases). V gave up 7 bases and J gave up 4 bases, with 16 bases separating them. Germline loops: CDR1 MGHDK, CDR2 SYGVNS. The CDR3 has 14 residues. In DNA form, the CDR3 reads TGTGCCAGCACCCCCGGGGACTCCCTCACTGAAGCTTTCTTT. It is translated as CASTPGDSLTEAFF.

The chain combines TRBV30 with TRBJ1-1; 8 bases agree with TRBD1. The CDR3 spans 13 residues. CDR1 is GTSNPN and CDR2 is SVGIG in the germline V gene (reference sequence). J was trimmed by 3 bases and V by 0 bases; bases with no gene match: 0. For the CDR3, the DNA is TGTGCCTGGAGTGTACAGGGGGACACTGAAGCTTTCTTT. Translating it yields CAWSVQGDTEAFF.

This clone was seen a few times. This chain links TRBV11-2 with TRBJ1-2; D is ambiguous. CDR1 and CDR2 (germline): SGHAT, FQNNGV. The V and J ends lost 0 bases and 5 bases respectively, with 7 bases between them. The CDR3 has 13 residues. In DNA, the CDR3 is TGTGCCAGCAGCTTAGACGGGATATATGGCTACACCTTC. The encoded protein is CASSLDGIYGYTF.

The gene calls are TRBV27 and TRBJ2-5, with D tentatively TRBD2 (6 bases). The CDR3 has 12 amino acids. The germline CDR1 and CDR2 sequences are MNHEY and SMNVEV (reference sequence). Trimming removed 6 bases from V and 4 bases from J, with 9 bases in between. The CDR3 DNA is TGTGCCAGCAGCCTGGAGGGAGAGACCCAGTACTTC. Translating it yields CASSLEGETQYF.

This clone was counted a single time. The chain combines TRBV11-1 with TRBJ2-5, with 8 bases that match TRBD1. This CDR3 contains 15 residues. V trimming: 5 bases; J trimming: 1 base; junction bases outside the gene matches: 6. Germline values: CDR1 SGHAT, CDR2 FQDESV (reference sequence). CDR3 residues: CASSRVTGGQETQYF. The CDR3 coding sequence is TGTGCCAGCAGCCGAGTAACAGGGGGCCAAGAGACCCAGTACTTC. The complete variable domain, with remaining parts taken from reference TRBV11-1 and TRBJ2-5, reads EAEVAQSPRYKITEKSQAVAFWCDPISGHATLYWYRQILGQGPELLVQFQDESVVDDSQLPKDRFSAERLKGVDSTLKIQPAELGDSAMYLCASSRVTGGQETQYFGPGTRLLVL.

The genes are TRBV19 and TRBJ2-7; no reliable D call. V lost 4 bases and J 3 bases, leaving 13 bases between the germline ends. Germline-derived CDR1 and CDR2 are LNHDA and SQIVND (reference sequence). The CDR3 extends over 14 amino acids. As DNA, the CDR3 is TGTGCCAGTAGTAGAGAGATAACCTACTACGAGCAGTACTTC. Protein sequence: CASSREITYYEQYF.

The V and J genes are TRBV27 and TRBJ2-2; 8 nucleotides align to TRBD2. The germline V gene encodes CDR1 MNHEY and CDR2 SMNVEV (reference sequence). The CDR3 has 14 residues. J gave up 1 base and V 6 bases, and 1 base lay outside the gene matches. The chain's CDR3 is CASRGLVNTGELFF. The DNA for the CDR3 is TGTGCCAGCAGGGGACTAGTGAACACCGGGGAGCTGTTTTTT.

The chain links TRBV27 to TRBJ1-1; 7 nucleotides agree with TRBD1. Germline lookup yields CDR1 MNHEY and CDR2 SMNVEV (reference sequence). The CDR3 is made up of 16 amino acids. J lost 7 bases, V lost 3 bases, and 14 bases had no gene match. CDR3 DNA sequence: TGTGCCAGCAGTTTCATCAGACAGGGCCAAAACGATGAAGCTTTCTTT. Translation gives CASSFIRQGQNDEAFF.

This rearrangement joins TRBV11-2 to TRBJ2-7, with a possible D match to TRBD1 (6 bases). This CDR3 region has 11 residues. Trimming pared 5 bases from V and 7 bases from J, leaving 9 bases between. CDR1 is SGHAT and CDR2 is FQNNGV in the germline V gene. CDR3 sequence (DNA): TGTGCCAGCAGCCGACAGGTGGAGCAGTACTTC. Amino acid sequence: CASSRQVEQYF.

This rearrangement joins TRBV27 to TRBJ1-5, with D maybe TRBD1 (5 bases). This CDR3 region has 14 residues. From germline, CDR1 is MNHEY and CDR2 SMNVEV (reference sequence). V lost 3 bases and J 2 bases, leaving 8 bases between the germline ends. The chain's CDR3 is CASSFLGGNQPQHF. The CDR3 region has the DNA TGTGCCAGCAGTTTTTTGGGGGGCAATCAGCCCCAGCATTTT.

This chain connects TRBV5-6 to TRBJ2-7; D gene ambiguous. With 0 bases removed from V and 4 bases from J, the gap between germline ends came to 5 bases. Germline V gives CDR1 SGHDT, CDR2 YYEEEE. CDR3 length equals 12 residues. The DNA of the CDR3 is TGTGCCAGCAGCTTGGGGCAGTACGAGCAGTACTTC. This gives the protein CASSLGQYEQYF.

The chain employs TRBV19 and TRBJ2-3; the D gene is possibly TRBD1 (6 bases). Per the germline V gene, CDR1 is LNHDA and CDR2 is SQIVND (reference sequence). The CDR3 covers 15 residues. Trimming cost V 5 bases and J 4 bases, with 16 bases left between them. The CDR3 DNA is TGTGCCAGTAGTTGGGGGCCGGGCAAGGCAGATACGCAGTATTTT. This gives the protein CASSWGPGKADTQYF.

The chain is built from TRBV5-1 and TRBJ1-1; 9 nucleotides match TRBD1. CDR1 and CDR2 from the germline V gene are SGHRS and YFSETQ. The length of the CDR3 is 16 residues. V was pared by 3 bases and J by 8 bases, with 14 bases of the junction left unmatched. The CDR3: CASSSRGQGGNEEAFF. The CDR3 DNA reads TGCGCCAGCAGCTCCAGGGGACAGGGAGGTAATGAGGAAGCTTTCTTT.

This chain connects TRBV29-1 to TRBJ2-1; TRBD2 matches at 8 bases. The CDR3 spans 20 residues. Losses at the gene ends were 0 bases for V and 8 bases for J; bases not matched to a gene: 24. Germline lookup yields CDR1 SQVTM and CDR2 ANQGSEA. CDR3 in amino acids: CSVEERAKAGGSLYIYEQFF. The CDR3 DNA sequence: TGCAGCGTTGAAGAACGCGCGAAGGCGGGAGGCTCTCTTTATATCTATGAGCAGTTCTTC.

This clone has only one observation. J is TRBJ2-7 and V is TRBV2, with 7 nucleotides matching TRBD1. V was pared by 6 bases and J by 7 bases, with 3 bases of the junction left unmatched. This CDR3 comprises 11 residues. Germline V gene lookup returns CDR1 SNHLY and CDR2 FYNNEI. CDR3 bases: TGTGCCAGCAGAGACAGGGTAGAGCAGTACTTC. It codes for CASRDRVEQYF.

The gene calls are TRBV13 and TRBJ2-2; 8 nucleotides align to TRBD2. The CDR3 is 17 amino acids. J lost 4 bases, V lost 5 bases, and 12 bases had no gene match. Germline CDR1 PRHDT, CDR2 FYEKMQ (reference sequence). The CDR3 region has the DNA TGTGCCAGCAGCCCAAGTGGGGCGGGAGGAGGCACCGGGGAGCTGTTTTTT. The encoded protein is CASSPSGAGGGTGELFF.

The chain employs TRBV6-1 and TRBJ2-3; D assignment may be TRBD1 or TRBD2 (5 bases each). This CDR3 has 14 amino acids. Germline CDR1 and CDR2: MNHNS and SASEGT. V lost 8 bases and J lost 1, with 13 bases in between. CDR3 in DNA: TGTGCCAGCGGGGGAAGTGTGGGCACAGATACGCAGTATTTT. It yields the protein CASGGSVGTDTQYF.